Listed below are T cell receptor beta chains from one sample, sequenced in a study of T cells in Graves' hyperthyroidism and ophthalmopathy. TCRdb called the multiplex PCR reads again in MiXCR, with one record for every CDR3 protein. In the table there are more than 500,000 distinct CDR3 sequences, roughly 50% of which are singletons. Source material: peripheral blood or thyroid tissue (not recorded which). Receptors were obtained from an adult woman with Graves' disease, either hyperthyroidism or ophthalmopathy (not recorded which). The conserved cysteine and the conserved F or W are not part of the CDR3 here. Only some rows state a clone size, as once, few, many or a class for expanded clones.

cdr3_aa: ASSLEMGRTIY; j_call: TRBJ1-3; v_call: TRBV7-2; clone_size: few
cdr3_aa: SVGTSNSWETQY; j_call: TRBJ2-5; v_call: TRBV29-1; clone_size: -
cdr3_aa: ASSLGLAGGGSEQY; j_call: TRBJ2-7; v_call: TRBV7-2; clone_size: many
cdr3_aa: ASSLDFGQGYGYT; j_call: TRBJ1-2; v_call: TRBV7-2; clone_size: few
cdr3_aa: AWSGDGFRHEQY; j_call: TRBJ2-7; v_call: TRBV30; clone_size: few
cdr3_aa: ASRGGTGNQPQH; j_call: TRBJ1-5; v_call: TRBV6-1; clone_size: once
cdr3_aa: ASSFDGEKLF; j_call: TRBJ1-4; v_call: TRBV12-3/TRBV12-4; clone_size: many
cdr3_aa: ASSVGRDNYGYT; j_call: TRBJ1-2; v_call: TRBV2; clone_size: -
cdr3_aa: SAREWGHTEAF; j_call: TRBJ1-1; v_call: TRBV20-1; clone_size: -
cdr3_aa: ASSFSQTNTEA; j_call: TRBJ2-6; v_call: TRBV7-9; clone_size: -
cdr3_aa: ASSSRQGAGELF; j_call: TRBJ2-2; v_call: TRBV5-1; clone_size: -
cdr3_aa: AISESEVREDKF; j_call: TRBJ2-1; v_call: TRBV10-3; clone_size: -
cdr3_aa: ASSPDRSSVEQY; j_call: TRBJ2-7; v_call: TRBV12-3/TRBV12-4; clone_size: many
cdr3_aa: SVEGGTASAYEQY; j_call: TRBJ2-7; v_call: TRBV29-1; clone_size: -
cdr3_aa: ASSLRVGEQY; j_call: TRBJ2-7; v_call: TRBV7-9; clone_size: many
cdr3_aa: ASSLSPERTQY; j_call: TRBJ2-5; v_call: TRBV7-2; clone_size: many
cdr3_aa: ASSALEQVFSGNTIY; j_call: TRBJ1-3; v_call: TRBV25-1; clone_size: -
cdr3_aa: AISAQRETEAF; j_call: TRBJ1-1; v_call: TRBV10-3; clone_size: many
cdr3_aa: ATSSRGTSGRAVETQY; j_call: TRBJ2-5; v_call: TRBV15; clone_size: -
cdr3_aa: ASRVTGTEAF; j_call: TRBJ1-1; v_call: TRBV28; clone_size: -
cdr3_aa: ASGFTGLYQETQY; j_call: TRBJ2-5; v_call: TRBV5-1; clone_size: -
cdr3_aa: AISDRDGSSYEQY; j_call: TRBJ2-7; v_call: TRBV10-3; clone_size: many
cdr3_aa: AISGSTGIRA; j_call: TRBJ2-6; v_call: TRBV10-3; clone_size: -
cdr3_aa: AAPPGPNSPLH; j_call: TRBJ1-6; v_call: TRBV15; clone_size: -
cdr3_aa: ATSREGGRTYEQY; j_call: TRBJ2-7; v_call: TRBV15; clone_size: many
cdr3_aa: ASSRGGGPSYEQY; j_call: TRBJ2-7; v_call: TRBV7-9; clone_size: -
cdr3_aa: ATSRDRGGNSPLH; j_call: TRBJ1-6; v_call: TRBV15; clone_size: -
cdr3_aa: ALHPGGANYGYT; j_call: TRBJ1-2; v_call: TRBV7-9; clone_size: -
cdr3_aa: ASSLGRGAYGYT; j_call: TRBJ1-2; v_call: TRBV7-2; clone_size: -